The clone carrying this TCR beta chain was observed a few times. The data were taken from a study of T-cell reconstitution after alpha-beta-depleted transplantation in children. Unique molecular identifiers were incorporated during preparation of the TCRbeta library. A single record per CDR3 protein comes from TCRdb applying MiXCR to the PCR reads. The profile covers hundreds of thousands of distinct CDR3 sequences, with 8% to 11% appearing a single time and about 4% taken by the ten largest. The CDR3 covers 14 residues. V lost 5 bases and J lost 2, with 13 bases in between. The germline V gene has CDR1 SEHNR and CDR2 FQNEAQ (reference sequence).

This sequence joins TRBV7-9 and TRBJ2-7; D ambiguous. The sequencing here drew on PBMCs from the stem cell graft donor, taken from the stem cell graft. The TCR sequence derives from a human donor who donated a stem cell graft to a child with acute myeloid leukemia. CDR3 nucleotide sequence: TGTGCCAGCAGCCAGCTAGGAGCAGCCTACGAGCAGTACTTC. The encoded protein is CASSQLGAAYEQYF.